This T cell receptor (beta chain) appears in the sequencing data of a study of beta chain features in type 1 diabetes. Points from the study as a whole: There was no resolution here of whether HLA type influences TCRB rearrangement. It was among patients, rather than healthy donors, that naive, central memory and Treg TCRB repertoires appeared more similar.

This clone appeared a few times. Its antigen is not known. CDR3 length equals 14 residues. The ends were cut back, 5 bases at V and 10 bases at J, with 18 bases in the middle. Germline CDR1 reads SGHAT; CDR2 reads FQDESV (reference sequence). Since all of the isolated RNA was reverse transcribed, expressed TCRB transcripts were what got sequenced. The protocol was immunoSEQ multiplex PCR, while the TCRdb copy is restricted to in-frame clones and leaves out a portion. The table has under 150,000 clones, around 7% seen once. The receptor was derived from a woman in her 30s in good health. The chain recombines TRBV11-1 with TRBJ2-1, with D tentatively TRBD2 (5 bases). The sequenced material came from central memory CD4+ T cells from blood. CDR3 region: CASSRGRTGWEQFF. In DNA form, the CDR3 reads TGTGCCAGCAGCCGCGGTAGAACGGGGTGGGAGCAGTTCTTC.